This T cell receptor (beta chain) derives from a study of OX40 agonist ivuxolimab in advanced cancers. Study-level background: Ivuxolimab was an agonistic, fully human IgG2 monoclonal antibody directed against OX40 (CD134), a costimulatory receptor. Intravenous ivuxolimab was administered to patients every 2 weeks at six dose levels: 0.01, 0.1, 0.3, 1.5, 3 and 10 mg/kg. Of the 50 to 55 patients in dose escalation, around 20 had hepatocellular carcinoma, some 15 had melanoma, 9 had renal cell carcinoma and 9 had head and neck cancer. A male proportion of approximately 83% and a mean age of around 60 years, ranging from roughly 23 to 90, were recorded for the dose-escalation cohort. Prior anti-PD-1, anti-PD-L1 or anti-CTLA-4 therapy was permitted, and 35% to 40% of dose-escalation patients had received checkpoint inhibitors. Three dose-escalation patients achieved partial responses, one with hepatocellular carcinoma and two with cutaneous melanoma. Peripheral TCRbeta sequencing was intended to test whether TCR sequence diversity was altered and clonal T-cell expansion was caused by ivuxolimab. The paper reports the monotherapy dose-escalation portion (N of about 50 patients) of the phase I ivuxolimab trial. What the study reported, not specific to this receptor: At doses of 0.1 to 3.0 mg/kg, clonal expansion of both CD4+ and CD8+ T cells in blood was seen between baseline and week 6. Antigen specificity was not determined for the clonally expanded peripheral T cells. Low levels of normalized T-cell clonal expansion were also seen in some patients who did not respond. In the 0.1-3.0 mg/kg groups, partial responders had among the lowest normalized peripheral clonal expansion, particularly in CD8+ T cells. After ivuxolimab, more expanded clones were found on average in CD8+ T cells than in CD4+ T cells.

In its sample, this clone was seen once. The clone's antigen remains unknown. Base qualities are not at hand, and no much larger clone is one base apart. Patients with a history of autoimmune disease or receiving systemic immunosuppression were excluded from the trial. Peripheral blood for TCR sequencing was collected from all dose cohorts at baseline, on cycle 4 day 1, and on cycle 7 day 1. Samples came from an open-label, multicenter, first-in-human phase I dose-escalation trial of ivuxolimab. The trial enrolled adults with locally advanced or metastatic head and neck squamous cell, hepatocellular, melanoma or renal cell carcinoma. Before TCR sequencing, CD4+ T cells and CD8+ T cells from peripheral blood were sorted into separate populations. To sequence the TCRbeta CDR3 region, genomic DNA was isolated from the sorted cells. The immunoSEQ Assay was used for sequencing of TCRbeta CDR3 regions. The source is immuneACCESS, and TCRdb retained only in-frame sequences with V and J called. Part of the clones is not carried over; for the studies checked, unresolved V genes explain less than half of this, and the remainder is unexplained. For this sample the table gives around 70,000 clones, of which roughly 90% were detected only once. About 2.1% of the sample goes to the ten largest clones.

According to the germline V gene, CDR1 reads SGHVS and CDR2 reads FNYEAQ. CDR3 length: 18 amino acids, cysteine to phenylalanine. Of the read, only the CDR3 DNA is kept; its 54 bases are in frame from base 1. V is trimmed back by 4 bases and J by 4 bases, and the junction contains 15 bases that no gene match accounts for. The sequenced sample was CD4+ or CD8+ T cells sorted from blood, obtained in a trial of the OX40 agonist ivuxolimab. The chain is assembled from TRBV7-6 and TRBJ2-1; 8 junctional bases match TRBD1. This TCR came from an adult with an advanced solid tumor such as melanoma, head and neck, liver or kidney cancer. For the CDR3, the sequence is CASSSLFGQGADYNEQFF. The nucleotide sequence is TGTGCCAGCAGCTCCCTATTTGGGCAGGGGGCGGATTACAATGAGCAGTTCTTC.